The 25 T cell receptor beta chains in this list originate from one sample, sequenced in a study of T cell responses to AZD1222 COVID-19 vaccine. Method: immunoSEQ multiplex PCR; TCRdb's copy keeps in-frame clones and lacks some. The sample yields around 140,000 clones, over 85% seen once. The sequences come from peripheral blood, collected on day 0 of AZD1222 vaccination. All receptors come from an adult in good health.

This chain uses TRBV12-3 or TRBV12-4 with TRBJ2-7, with TRBD1 as a possible D gene (6 bases). The CDR3 consists of 13 residues. With 6 bases removed from V and 3 bases from J, the gap between germline ends came to 12 bases. The CDR3: CASSPRGFYEQYF. The CDR3 bases are TGTGCCAGCAGCCCCAGGGGCTTCTACGAGCAGTACTTC.

The chain recombines TRBV6-2 or TRBV6-3 with TRBJ2-7; tentative D call: TRBD2 (5 bases). The CDR3 contains 12 residues. Per the germline V gene, CDR1 is MNHEY and CDR2 is SVGEGT. Trimming shortened V by 4 bases and J by 4 bases, and 8 bases separated the two germline ends. The CDR3 reads CASSSGGYEQYF. CDR3 DNA sequence: TGTGCCAGCAGTTCAGGCGGGTACGAGCAGTACTTC.

V gene TRBV30 combines with J gene TRBJ2-7, with D perhaps matching TRBD2 (6 bases). The CDR3 is made up of 14 amino acids. V lost 5 bases, J lost 0 bases, and 14 bases lay in between. CDR1 and CDR2 (germline): GTSNPN, SVGIG (reference sequence). CDR3 bases: TGTGCCTGGGGAACGGGGGTCGTCTCCTACGAGCAGTACTTC. This codes for CAWGTGVVSYEQYF.

This chain connects TRBV29-1 to TRBJ2-7; D ambiguous. Trimming stripped 5 bases from V and 3 bases from J, with 11 bases between. Germline V gives CDR1 SQVTM, CDR2 ANQGSEA. The length of the CDR3 is 12 residues. The CDR3 protein is CSVKLPRYEQYF. CDR3 DNA: TGCAGCGTTAAATTGCCCCGCTACGAGCAGTACTTC.

The CDR3 loop is CASTSGEGADTQYF. In DNA, the CDR3 is TGTGCCAGCACAAGCGGGGAGGGGGCAGATACGCAGTATTTT. The chain combines TRBV28 with TRBJ2-3, with D possibly TRBD2 on 7 matching bases. CDR3 size: 14 residues. V was cut by 7 bases and J by 4 bases, with 15 bases left in between. Germline CDR1 and CDR2: MDHEN and SYDVKM.

The rearrangement uses TRBV7-9 and TRBJ2-7; TRBD1 aligns across 9 bases. CDR1 SEHNR and CDR2 FQNEAQ come from the germline V gene (reference sequence). After removal of 6 bases from V and 5 bases from J, the junction contained 8 bases not matched to a gene. This CDR3 comprises 14 residues. CDR3 nucleotide sequence: TGTGCCAGCAGGTCGACACAGGGGGCAAACGAGCAGTACTTC. This codes for CASRSTQGANEQYF. Combining the CDR3 with reference TRBV7-9 and TRBJ2-7 gives the whole variable domain DTGVSQNPRHKITKRGQNVTFRCDPISEHNRLYWYRQTLGQGPEFLTYFQNEAQLEKSRLLSDRFSAERPKGSFSTLEIQRTEQGDSAMYLCASRSTQGANEQYFGPGTRLTVT.

The chain employs TRBV6-1 and TRBJ1-2; D not certain. This CDR3 is built from 18 residues. The ends were cut back, 4 bases at V and 0 bases at J, with 21 bases in the middle. Germline V gene data show CDR1 as MNHNS and CDR2 as SASEGT. As DNA, the CDR3 is TGTGCCAGCAGTGCTGAGGTGTGGGCAGGACCTACTAACTATGGCTACACCTTC. Translated, it gives CASSAEVWAGPTNYGYTF.

The chain joins TRBV7-2 to TRBJ2-2, with TRBD1 matching over 9 bases. This CDR3 region has 16 residues. The V gene's germline CDR1 is SGHTA and CDR2 FQGNSA. V was clipped by 1 base and J by 7 bases; unmatched bases: 7. The CDR3 DNA sequence: TGTGCCAGCAGCTTAGGGCCGGGACAGGGAGGCGGGGAGCTGTTTTTT. Translated, it gives CASSLGPGQGGGELFF.

The gene calls are TRBV6-1 and TRBJ1-5, with 9 positions matching TRBD1. The germline gives CDR1 MNHNS, CDR2 SASEGT. Trimming took 0 bases from V and 5 from J; bases not matched to a gene: 5. CDR3 length: 16 amino acids. The CDR3 loop is CASSEASGQGYQPQHF. Here the CDR3 DNA reads TGTGCCAGCAGTGAAGCCTCGGGACAGGGCTATCAGCCCCAGCATTTT.

This chain links TRBV15 with TRBJ1-3; D call uncertain. Germline assignment: CDR1 LNHNV and CDR2 YYDKDF (reference sequence). Trimming pared 3 bases from V and 8 bases from J, leaving 20 bases between. This CDR3 spans 16 amino acids. As DNA, the CDR3 is TGTGCCACCAGCAGGTTTCGATTGGGAGGAAGGGACACCATATATTTT. Protein product: CATSRFRLGGRDTIYF. Filled out from reference TRBV15 and TRBJ1-3, the complete variable domain reads DAMVIQNPRYQVTQFGKPVTLSCSQTLNHNVMYWYQQKSSQAPKLLFHYYDKDFNNEADTPDNFQSRRPNTSFCFLDIRSPGLGDTAMYLCATSRFRLGGRDTIYFGEGSWLTVV.

V usage is TRBV7-3 and J usage is TRBJ1-2; TRBD1 agrees at 7 bases. Germline V gives CDR1 SGHTA, CDR2 FQGTGA. J gave up 9 bases and V 1 base, and 11 bases lay outside the gene matches. The CDR3 is 15 residues long. The CDR3 spells CASSLIGGTAESYTF. The CDR3 DNA sequence: TGTGCCAGCAGCTTAATAGGGGGCACCGCGGAGAGCTACACCTTC.

The sample holds one count of this clone. The rearrangement links TRBV5-1 to TRBJ1-1; D uncertain. Trimming removed 2 bases from V and 8 bases from J, with 13 bases in between. The CDR3 is 13 amino acids. Germline-derived CDR1 and CDR2 are SGHRS and YFSETQ. CDR3 bases: TGCGCCAGCAGCTTAGGACTCCAACGAGAAGCTTTCTTT. It translates to CASSLGLQREAFF.

Of note for this clone: This sample also contains other DNA sequences that code for the same CDR3. The genes are TRBV27 and TRBJ2-7; TRBD2 agrees at 11 bases. CDR1 and CDR2 from the germline V gene are MNHEY and SMNVEV (reference sequence). V trimming: 3 bases; J trimming: 1 base; junction bases outside the gene matches: 2. The CDR3 loop spans 15 amino acids. CDR3 coding DNA: TGTGCCAGCAGTTTCGGGACTAGCGGTTCCTACGAGCAGTACTTC. Protein product: CASSFGTSGSYEQYF.

This clone was seen once. The V call is TRBV29-1, the J call TRBJ1-1; no clear D gene. Trimming shortened V by 1 base and J by 4 bases, and 4 bases separated the two germline ends. The germline CDR1 and CDR2 sequences are SQVTM and ANQGSEA. The CDR3 covers 11 residues. This chain's CDR3 is CSVEAPTEAFF. The DNA of the CDR3 is TGCAGCGTTGAAGCACCCACTGAAGCTTTCTTT. Looking up the rest from reference TRBV29-1 and TRBJ1-1 gives the full variable domain: SAVISQKPSRDICQRGTSLTIQCQVDSQVTMMFWYRQQPGQSLTLIATANQGSEATYESGFVIDKFPISRPNLTFSTLTVSNMSPEDSSIYLCSVEAPTEAFFGQGTRLTVV.

V is TRBV28 and J is TRBJ1-2; TRBD1 matches at 8 bases. The CDR3 contains 13 residues. The V segment lost 6 bases and the J segment 7 bases; nucleotides outside the gene matches: 7. Germline lookup yields CDR1 MDHEN and CDR2 SYDVKM. CDR3 in DNA: TGTGCCAGCAGCTCAACAGGGGGGACTGGCTACACCTTC. Encoded protein: CASSSTGGTGYTF.

This chain connects TRBV7-7 to TRBJ2-5, with D possibly called TRBD1 or TRBD2 (5 bases each). This CDR3 contains 16 residues. With 0 bases removed from V and 7 bases from J, the gap between germline ends came to 18 bases. Germline loops: CDR1 SSHAT, CDR2 FNYEAQ (reference sequence). In DNA, the CDR3 is TGTGCCAGCAGCTTAGCCGGGACCGCTGGTCAGGGGACCCAGTACTTC. It translates to CASSLAGTAGQGTQYF.

This clone showed up just once. The V gene is TRBV2, the J gene TRBJ1-5, with TRBD1 matching 10 bases. J lost 5 bases, V lost 6 bases, and 7 bases had no gene match. From germline, CDR1 is SNHLY and CDR2 FYNNEI. This CDR3 contains 15 residues. CDR3 in amino acids: CASSVDRGPYQPQHF. The CDR3 DNA sequence: TGTGCCAGCAGCGTTGACAGGGGGCCCTATCAGCCCCAGCATTTT. The whole variable domain, remainder taken from reference TRBV2 and TRBJ1-5, is EPEVTQTPSHQVTQMGQEVILRCVPISNHLYFYWYRQILGQKVEFLVSFYNNEISEKSEIFDDQFSVERPDGSNFTLKIRSTKLEDSAMYFCASSVDRGPYQPQHFGDGTRLSIL.

The chain couples TRBV19 to TRBJ1-5; possibly TRBD1 for D (6 bases). Between the trimmed V and J ends, which lost 4 bases and 7 bases, there was a span of 17 bases. This CDR3 has 15 residues. Germline V gene sequence: CDR1 LNHDA, CDR2 SQIVND (reference sequence). The CDR3 loop is CASSTGAVGPQPQHF. Here the CDR3 DNA reads TGTGCCAGTAGTACAGGGGCCGTCGGTCCACAGCCCCAGCATTTT.

The chain is built from TRBV5-1 and TRBJ2-1; D unresolved. Trimming removed 4 bases from V and 2 bases from J, with 10 bases in between. This CDR3 is built from 14 residues. The germline CDR1 and CDR2 sequences are SGHRS and YFSETQ. CDR3 in DNA: TGCGCCAGCAGCGCAGACGCGGCCTACAATGAGCAGTTCTTC. Translation gives CASSADAAYNEQFF. Supplemented by reference TRBV5-1 and TRBJ2-1, the full variable domain reads KAGVTQTPRYLIKTRGQQVTLSCSPISGHRSVSWYQQTPGQGLQFLFEYFSETQRNKGNFPGRFSGRQFSNSRSEMNVSTLELGDSALYLCASSADAAYNEQFFGPGTRLTVL.

This chain uses TRBV4-1 with TRBJ2-1, with 9 bases matching TRBD2. There are 15 residues in the CDR3. The ends lost 3 bases at V and 10 bases at J; junction bases unmatched: 10. Germline V CDR1 and CDR2: MGHRA, YSYEKL. The CDR3 DNA follows: TGCGCCAGCAGCCACCCGATAGCGGGGGCTTGGGAGCAGTTCTTC. It is translated as CASSHPIAGAWEQFF.

The V call is TRBV3-1 (or the pseudogene TRBV3-2), the J call TRBJ1-3; the D is unclear. Per germline, CDR1 LGHDT and CDR2 YNNKEL (reference sequence). Trimming took 8 bases from V and 0 from J, leaving 8 bases between them. This CDR3 spans 13 amino acids. The CDR3 spells CASGRSSGNTIYF. In DNA form, the CDR3 reads TGTGCCAGCGGCCGAAGCTCTGGAAACACCATATATTTT.

The rearrangement joins TRBV30 to TRBJ1-5, with D possibly being TRBD1 (5 bases). Germline V gene sequence: CDR1 GTSNPN, CDR2 SVGIG (reference sequence). V was pared by 2 bases and J by 0 bases, with 11 bases between. This CDR3 comprises 15 residues. CDR3 DNA sequence: TGTGCCTGGAGTATCGGGACGGTTAGCAATCAGCCCCAGCATTTT. Amino acids: CAWSIGTVSNQPQHF.

The chain combines TRBV4-1 with TRBJ2-7; 7 bases align to TRBD1. V gave up 4 bases and J gave up 6 bases; unmatched junction bases: 12. Germline loops: CDR1 MGHRA, CDR2 YSYEKL. The CDR3 sequence is 15 residues long. The CDR3 coding sequence is TGCGCCAGCAGCCGAGTCATGACAGGGTCAAGCGAGCAGTACTTC. Amino acids: CASSRVMTGSSEQYF.

The gene calls are TRBV20-1 and TRBJ2-1, with TRBD2 identical over 9 bases. Germline V gene data show CDR1 as DFQATT and CDR2 as SNEGSKA (reference sequence). V dropped 3 bases and J dropped 1; count of bases not matched to a gene: 7. The CDR3 loop spans 16 amino acids. CDR3 region: CSASGPSGKSYNEQFF. Here the CDR3 DNA reads TGCAGTGCTAGTGGCCCTAGCGGGAAGTCCTACAATGAGCAGTTCTTC.

This sequence joins TRBV2 and TRBJ1-1; possible D gene TRBD1, 5 bases. CDR1 and CDR2 (germline): SNHLY, FYNNEI. CDR3 length equals 14 residues. V was clipped by 2 bases and J by 8 bases, with 15 bases between them. For the CDR3, the DNA is TGTGCCAGCAGTGAACCTCTACGGGGCCTGGAAGCTTTCTTT. This encodes CASSEPLRGLEAFF.